This TCR beta chain was documented in a study of T cell responses to AZD1222 COVID-19 vaccine. Generated by immunoSEQ multiplex PCR, the TCRdb table keeps only in-frame clones and is missing some. The sample lists about 84,000 clones; 80% to 90% were seen once. Germline-derived CDR1 and CDR2 are SGHTA and FQGTGA. There are 16 residues in the CDR3. Trimming removed 1 base from V and 7 bases from J; junction bases left unmatched: 8. The sample consisted of peripheral blood, taken 28 days after the second AZD1222 dose. The rearrangement joins TRBV7-3 to TRBJ2-1, with TRBD1 identical over 9 bases. The receptor's source is an adult who received the AZD1222 COVID-19 vaccine. The CDR3 reads CASSLIGVTGGNEQFF. As DNA, the CDR3 is TGTGCCAGCAGCTTAATAGGGGTGACAGGGGGTAATGAGCAGTTCTTC. Full variable domain (missing parts from reference TRBV7-3 and TRBJ2-1): GAGVSQTPSNKVTEKGKYVELRCDPISGHTALYWYRQSLGQGPEFLIYFQGTGAADDSGLPNDRFFAVRPEGSVSTLKIQRTERGDSAVYLCASSLIGVTGGNEQFFGPGTRLTVL.